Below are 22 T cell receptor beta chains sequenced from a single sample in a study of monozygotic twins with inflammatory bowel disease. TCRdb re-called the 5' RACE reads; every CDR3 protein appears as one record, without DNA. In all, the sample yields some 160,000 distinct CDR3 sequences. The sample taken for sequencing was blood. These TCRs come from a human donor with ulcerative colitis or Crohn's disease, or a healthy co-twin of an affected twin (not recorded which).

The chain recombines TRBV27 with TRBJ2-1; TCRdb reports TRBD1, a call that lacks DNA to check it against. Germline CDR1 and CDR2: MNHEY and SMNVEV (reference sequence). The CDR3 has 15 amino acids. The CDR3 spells CASVKGTGPYNEQFF.

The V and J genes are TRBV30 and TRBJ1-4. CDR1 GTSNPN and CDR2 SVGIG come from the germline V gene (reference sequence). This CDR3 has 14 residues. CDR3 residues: CAWSEGASNEKLFF.

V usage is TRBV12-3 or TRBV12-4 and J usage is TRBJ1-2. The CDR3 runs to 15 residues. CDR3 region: CASSFGVGASDGYTF.

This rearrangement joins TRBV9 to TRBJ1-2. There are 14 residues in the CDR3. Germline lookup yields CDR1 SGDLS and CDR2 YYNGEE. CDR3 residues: CASSVVAQENGYIF.

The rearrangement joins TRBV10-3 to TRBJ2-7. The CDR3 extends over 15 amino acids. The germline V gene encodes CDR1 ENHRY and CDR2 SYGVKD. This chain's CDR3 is CAISGQDIYSYEQYF.

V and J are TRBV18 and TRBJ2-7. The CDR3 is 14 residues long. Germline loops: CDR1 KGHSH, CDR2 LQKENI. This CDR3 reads CASSPTASLGEQYF.

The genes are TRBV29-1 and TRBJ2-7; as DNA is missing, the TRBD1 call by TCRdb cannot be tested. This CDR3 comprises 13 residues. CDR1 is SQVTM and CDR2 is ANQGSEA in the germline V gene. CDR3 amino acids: CSAMDSNPYEQYF.

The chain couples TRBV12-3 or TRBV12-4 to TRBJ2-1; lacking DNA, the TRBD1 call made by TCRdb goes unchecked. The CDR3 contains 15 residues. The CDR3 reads CASSLSGGPSNEQFF.

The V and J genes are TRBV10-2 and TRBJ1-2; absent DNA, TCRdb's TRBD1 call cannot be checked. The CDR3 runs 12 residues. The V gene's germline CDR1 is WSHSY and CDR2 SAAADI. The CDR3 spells CASSESRRGYTF.

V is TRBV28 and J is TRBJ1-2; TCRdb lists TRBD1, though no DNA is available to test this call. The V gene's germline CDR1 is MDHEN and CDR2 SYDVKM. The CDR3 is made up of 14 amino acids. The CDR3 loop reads CASSLLAGGRGYTF.

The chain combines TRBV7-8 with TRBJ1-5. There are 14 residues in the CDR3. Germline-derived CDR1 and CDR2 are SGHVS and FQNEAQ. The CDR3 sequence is CASSLGHLNQPQHF.

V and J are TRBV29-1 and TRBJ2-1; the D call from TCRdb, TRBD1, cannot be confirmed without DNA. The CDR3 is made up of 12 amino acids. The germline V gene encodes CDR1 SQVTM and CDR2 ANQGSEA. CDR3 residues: CSVEPPKDEQFF.

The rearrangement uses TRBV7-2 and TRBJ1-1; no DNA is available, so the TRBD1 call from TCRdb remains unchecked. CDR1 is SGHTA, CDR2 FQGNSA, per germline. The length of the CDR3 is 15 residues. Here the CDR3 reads CASSSQGTLNTEAFF.

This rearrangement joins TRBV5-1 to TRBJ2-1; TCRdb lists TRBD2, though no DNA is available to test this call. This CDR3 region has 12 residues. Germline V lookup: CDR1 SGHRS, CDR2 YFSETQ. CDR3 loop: CASSREEAEQFF.

CDR3 protein: CASSSRTVYEQYF. V usage is TRBV5-5 and J usage is TRBJ2-7; TCRdb's D gene call, TRBD1, goes unchecked for lack of DNA. The germline gives CDR1 SGHKS, CDR2 YYEKEE (reference sequence). There are 13 residues in the CDR3. Together with reference TRBV5-5 and TRBJ2-7, the CDR3 gives the full variable domain: DAGVTQSPTHLIKTRGQQVTLRCSPISGHKSVSWYQQVLGQGPQFIFQYYEKEERGRGNFPDRFSARQFPNYSSELNVNALLLGDSALYLCASSSRTVYEQYFGPGTRLTVT.

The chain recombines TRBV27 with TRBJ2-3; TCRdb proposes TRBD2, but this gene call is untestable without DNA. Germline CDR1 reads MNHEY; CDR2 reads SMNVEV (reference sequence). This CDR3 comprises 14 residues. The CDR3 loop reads CASRRGERTDTQYF.

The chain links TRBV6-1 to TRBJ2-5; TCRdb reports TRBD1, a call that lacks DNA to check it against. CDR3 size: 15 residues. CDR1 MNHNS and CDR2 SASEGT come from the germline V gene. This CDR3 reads CASSVDRGPLGTQYF.

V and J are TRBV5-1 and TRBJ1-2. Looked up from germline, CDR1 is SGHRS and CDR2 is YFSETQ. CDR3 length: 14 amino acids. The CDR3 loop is CASSLGQQQGGYTF.

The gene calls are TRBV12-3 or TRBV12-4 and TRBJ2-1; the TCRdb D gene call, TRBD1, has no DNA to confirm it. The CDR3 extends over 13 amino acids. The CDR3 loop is CASRWTGGIEQFF.

This CDR3 is CASSSDRNPSRSYGYTF. The chain joins TRBV6-5 to TRBJ1-2; TCRdb indicates TRBD1, and absent DNA this call remains unverified. The CDR3 is made up of 17 amino acids. The germline gives CDR1 MNHEY, CDR2 SVGAGI.

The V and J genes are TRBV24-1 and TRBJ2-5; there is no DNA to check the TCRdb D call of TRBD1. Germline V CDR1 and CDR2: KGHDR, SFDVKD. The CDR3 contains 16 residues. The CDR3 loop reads CATSDLQSEGRETQYF.

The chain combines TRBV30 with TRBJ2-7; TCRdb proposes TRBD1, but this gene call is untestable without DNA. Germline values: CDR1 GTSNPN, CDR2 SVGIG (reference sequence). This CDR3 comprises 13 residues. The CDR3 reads CAWSANRWNEQYF.